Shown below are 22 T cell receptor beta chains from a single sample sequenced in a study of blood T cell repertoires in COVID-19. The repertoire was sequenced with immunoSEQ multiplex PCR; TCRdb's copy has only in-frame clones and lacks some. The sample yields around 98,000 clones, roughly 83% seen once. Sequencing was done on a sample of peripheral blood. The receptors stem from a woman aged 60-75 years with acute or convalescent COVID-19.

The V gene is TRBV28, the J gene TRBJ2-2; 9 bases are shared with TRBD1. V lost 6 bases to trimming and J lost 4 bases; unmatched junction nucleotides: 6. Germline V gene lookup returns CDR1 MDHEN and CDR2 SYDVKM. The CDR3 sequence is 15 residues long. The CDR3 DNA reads TGTGCCAGCAGCTCCGGGACAGGGATCACCGGGGAGCTGTTTTTT. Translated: CASSSGTGITGELFF.

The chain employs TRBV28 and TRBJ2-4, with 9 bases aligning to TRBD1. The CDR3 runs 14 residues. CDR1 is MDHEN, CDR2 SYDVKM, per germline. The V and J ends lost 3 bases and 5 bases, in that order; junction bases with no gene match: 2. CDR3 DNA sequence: TGTGCCAGCAGTTTTTGGGACAGGGAAAACATTCAGTACTTC. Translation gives CASSFWDRENIQYF.

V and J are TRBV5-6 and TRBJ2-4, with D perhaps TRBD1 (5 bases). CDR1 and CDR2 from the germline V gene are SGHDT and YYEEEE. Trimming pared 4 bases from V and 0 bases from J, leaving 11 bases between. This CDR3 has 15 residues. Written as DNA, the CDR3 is TGTGCCAGCAGCAACACCAGGGAAGCCAAAAACATTCAGTACTTC. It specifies CASSNTREAKNIQYF.

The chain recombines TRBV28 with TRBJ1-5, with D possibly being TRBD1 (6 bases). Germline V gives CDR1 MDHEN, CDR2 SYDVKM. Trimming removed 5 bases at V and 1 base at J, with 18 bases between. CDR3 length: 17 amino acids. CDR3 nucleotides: TGTGCCAGCAGTCCCGGACAGCAACCATCAAGCAATCAGCCCCAGCATTTT. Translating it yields CASSPGQQPSSNQPQHF.

DNA of the CDR3: TGTGCCAGCAGTTTGTCGGTATACCCTTACGGCTACACCTTC. Its protein is CASSLSVYPYGYTF. This rearrangement joins TRBV28 to TRBJ1-2; D is unresolved. This CDR3 has 14 residues. The germline V gene encodes CDR1 MDHEN and CDR2 SYDVKM. Trimming removed 3 bases from V and 8 bases from J, with 16 bases in between.

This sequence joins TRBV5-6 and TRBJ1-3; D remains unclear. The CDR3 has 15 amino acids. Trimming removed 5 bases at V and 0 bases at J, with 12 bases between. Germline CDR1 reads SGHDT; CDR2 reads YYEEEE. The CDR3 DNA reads TGTGCCAGCAGTGCCTTTGCTAGCTCTGGAAACACCATATATTTT. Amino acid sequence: CASSAFASSGNTIYF.

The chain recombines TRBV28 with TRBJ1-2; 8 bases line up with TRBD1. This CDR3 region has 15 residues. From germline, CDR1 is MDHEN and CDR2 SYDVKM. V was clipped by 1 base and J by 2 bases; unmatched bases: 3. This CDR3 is CASSLSGQGNYGYTF. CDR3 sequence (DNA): TGTGCCAGCAGTTTATCTGGACAGGGCAACTATGGCTACACCTTC.

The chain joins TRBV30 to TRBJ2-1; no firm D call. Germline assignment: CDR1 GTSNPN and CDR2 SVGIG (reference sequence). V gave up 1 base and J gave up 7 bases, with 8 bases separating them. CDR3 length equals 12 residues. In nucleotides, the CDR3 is TGTGCCTGGAGTGCACTGACAAATGAGCAGTTCTTC. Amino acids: CAWSALTNEQFF.

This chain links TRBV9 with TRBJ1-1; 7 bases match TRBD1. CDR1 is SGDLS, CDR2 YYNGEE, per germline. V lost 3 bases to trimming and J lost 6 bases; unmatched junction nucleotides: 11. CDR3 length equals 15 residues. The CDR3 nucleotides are TGTGCCAGCAGCGCCGGCGACAGGGATGGGGCTGAAGCTTTCTTT. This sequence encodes CASSAGDRDGAEAFF.

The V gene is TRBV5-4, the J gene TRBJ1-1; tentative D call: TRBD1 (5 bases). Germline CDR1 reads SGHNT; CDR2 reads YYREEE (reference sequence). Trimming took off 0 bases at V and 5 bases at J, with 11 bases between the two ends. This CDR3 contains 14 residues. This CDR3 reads CASSLAKGSTEAFF. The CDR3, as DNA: TGTGCCAGCAGCTTGGCCAAGGGGTCGACTGAAGCTTTCTTT.

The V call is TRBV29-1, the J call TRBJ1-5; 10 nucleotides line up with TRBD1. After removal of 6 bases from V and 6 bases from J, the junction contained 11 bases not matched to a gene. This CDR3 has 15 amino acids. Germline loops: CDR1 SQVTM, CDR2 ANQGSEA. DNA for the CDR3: TGCAGCGTCGCATTAGGACAGGGGGTTTTTCAGCCCCAGCATTTT. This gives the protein CSVALGQGVFQPQHF.

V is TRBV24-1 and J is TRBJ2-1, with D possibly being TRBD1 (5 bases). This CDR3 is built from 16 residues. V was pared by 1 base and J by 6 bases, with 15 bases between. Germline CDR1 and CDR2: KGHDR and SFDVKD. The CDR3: CATSDFTGQGGNEQFF. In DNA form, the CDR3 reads TGTGCCACCAGTGATTTTACCGGCCAGGGTGGCAATGAGCAGTTCTTC.

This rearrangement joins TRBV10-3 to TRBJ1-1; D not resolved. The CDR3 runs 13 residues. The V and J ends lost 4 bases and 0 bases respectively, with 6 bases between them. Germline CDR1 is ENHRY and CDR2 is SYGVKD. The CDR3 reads CAISGRVNTEAFF. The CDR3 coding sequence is TGTGCCATCAGTGGGAGGGTGAACACTGAAGCTTTCTTT.

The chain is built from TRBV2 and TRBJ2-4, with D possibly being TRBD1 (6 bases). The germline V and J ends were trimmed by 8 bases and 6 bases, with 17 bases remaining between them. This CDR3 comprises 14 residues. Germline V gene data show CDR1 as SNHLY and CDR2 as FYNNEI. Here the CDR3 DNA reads TGTGCCAGCCGGACAGCCGCCGTAGTAAACATTCAGTACTTC. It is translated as CASRTAAVVNIQYF.

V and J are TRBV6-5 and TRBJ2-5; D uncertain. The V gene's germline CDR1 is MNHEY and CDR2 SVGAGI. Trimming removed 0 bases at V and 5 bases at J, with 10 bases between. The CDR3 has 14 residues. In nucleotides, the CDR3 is TGTGCCAGCAGTTACTCGGCTTTCGTTGAGACCCAGTACTTC. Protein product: CASSYSAFVETQYF.

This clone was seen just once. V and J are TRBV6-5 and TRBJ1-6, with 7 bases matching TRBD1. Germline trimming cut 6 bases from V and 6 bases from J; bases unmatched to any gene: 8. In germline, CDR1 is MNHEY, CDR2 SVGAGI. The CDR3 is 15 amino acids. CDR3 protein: CASSRLHRGNSPLHF. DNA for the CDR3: TGTGCCAGCAGCCGCCTCCACAGGGGTAATTCACCCCTCCACTTT.

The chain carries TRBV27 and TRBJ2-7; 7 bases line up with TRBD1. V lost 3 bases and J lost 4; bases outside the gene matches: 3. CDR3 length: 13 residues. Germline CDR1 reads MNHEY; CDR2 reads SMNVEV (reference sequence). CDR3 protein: CASSFRQGYEQYF. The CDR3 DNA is TGTGCCAGCAGTTTTAGACAGGGATACGAGCAGTACTTC.

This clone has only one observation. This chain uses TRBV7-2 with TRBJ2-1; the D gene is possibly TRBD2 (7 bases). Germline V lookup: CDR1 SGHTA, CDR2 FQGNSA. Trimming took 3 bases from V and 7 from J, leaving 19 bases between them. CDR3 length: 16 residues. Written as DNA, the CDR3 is TGTGCCAGCAGCTTGTTTGGTAGGGGGGGCCGAAATGAGCAGTTCTTC. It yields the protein CASSLFGRGGRNEQFF.

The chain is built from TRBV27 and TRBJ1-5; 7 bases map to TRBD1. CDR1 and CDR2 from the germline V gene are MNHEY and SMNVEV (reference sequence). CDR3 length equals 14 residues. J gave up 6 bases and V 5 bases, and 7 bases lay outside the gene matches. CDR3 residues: CASSPGQEGQPQHF. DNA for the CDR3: TGTGCCAGCAGTCCCGGACAGGAAGGTCAGCCCCAGCATTTT.

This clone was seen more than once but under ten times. This CDR3 reads CASSLAYEQYF. In DNA, the CDR3 is TGTGCCAGCAGCCTCGCCTACGAGCAGTACTTC. The chain uses TRBV5-4 and TRBJ2-7; D gene unclear. Germline V gene data show CDR1 as SGHNT and CDR2 as YYREEE (reference sequence). This CDR3 has 11 amino acids. Trimming cost V 4 bases and J 2 bases, with 4 bases left between them.

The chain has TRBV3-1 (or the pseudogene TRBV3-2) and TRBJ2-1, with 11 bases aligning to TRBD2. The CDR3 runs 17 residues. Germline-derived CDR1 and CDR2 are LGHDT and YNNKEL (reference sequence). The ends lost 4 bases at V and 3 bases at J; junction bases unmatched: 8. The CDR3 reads CASSRGTSGLNYNEQFF. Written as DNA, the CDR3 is TGTGCCAGCAGCCGAGGGACTAGCGGCCTAAACTACAATGAGCAGTTCTTC.

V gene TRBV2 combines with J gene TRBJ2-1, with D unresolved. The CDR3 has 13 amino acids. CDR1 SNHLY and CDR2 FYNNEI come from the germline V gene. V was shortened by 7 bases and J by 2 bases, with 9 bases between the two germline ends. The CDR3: CASNPVAYNEQFF. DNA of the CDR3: TGTGCCAGCAATCCGGTAGCCTACAATGAGCAGTTCTTC.